The 32 T cell receptor beta chains below all came from one sample that was sequenced in a study of T cells after yellow fever vaccination. TCRdb recomputed calls from the 5' RACE reads with MiXCR, one row per CDR3 protein. The repertoire has around 200,000 distinct CDR3 sequences, more than 9.5% of them found once; the top ten carry about 38%. Sequencing used CD8+ T cells sorted from PBMCs, obtained 15 days after the yellow fever booster vaccination. The receptors shown here come from a man aged 18 to 35 who received the YFV17D yellow fever vaccine.

This clonotype appeared a few times. The rearrangement links TRBV5-6 to TRBJ1-2, with D possibly being TRBD1 (5 bases). Germline CDR1 SGHDT, CDR2 YYEEEE. Deletions cut 0 bases from V and 8 bases from J, with 11 bases between. The CDR3 runs 13 residues. This CDR3 reads CASSLAPGHGYTF. CDR3 in DNA: TGTGCCAGCAGCTTGGCCCCAGGGCACGGCTACACCTTC.

The DNA of the CDR3 is TGCGCCAGCAGCCAAGATTTTACGTGGGGGAAGGTGAATCAGCCCCAGCATTTT. This translates into CASSQDFTWGKVNQPQHF. This chain links TRBV4-1 with TRBJ1-5; possible D gene TRBD1, 5 bases. The length of the CDR3 is 18 residues. From germline, CDR1 is MGHRA and CDR2 YSYEKL. Trimming removed 0 bases at V and 4 bases at J, with 19 bases between.

This clonotype occurred a few times. The gene calls are TRBV20-1 and TRBJ2-1; TRBD2 matches 9 bases. This CDR3 contains 14 residues. The germline V gene encodes CDR1 DFQATT and CDR2 SNEGSKA (reference sequence). V was pared by 1 base and J by 6 bases, with 4 bases of the junction left unmatched. CDR3 in amino acids: CSARGLADFNEQFF. CDR3 DNA sequence: TGCAGTGCTAGAGGACTAGCGGACTTCAATGAGCAGTTCTTC.

The chain links TRBV12-3 or TRBV12-4 to TRBJ2-7; D is uncertain. The CDR3 has 15 residues. Trimming took off 6 bases at V and 0 bases at J, with 15 bases between the two ends. CDR3 nucleotides: TGTGCCAGCAGCAGTGGTTGGGCTTACTCCTACGAGCAGTACTTC. It specifies CASSSGWAYSYEQYF.

The rearrangement links TRBV7-8 to TRBJ2-7; no firm D call. The length of the CDR3 is 14 residues. Trimming pared 5 bases from V and 2 bases from J, leaving 13 bases between. Germline CDR1 is SGHVS and CDR2 is FQNEAQ. CDR3 amino acids: CASSVRFAPYEQYF. CDR3 coding DNA: TGTGCCAGCAGCGTCAGGTTTGCGCCCTACGAGCAGTACTTC.

This clonotype was counted a single time. This rearrangement joins TRBV6-2 or TRBV6-3 to TRBJ1-5; 8 nucleotides align to TRBD1. Germline assignment: CDR1 MNHEY and CDR2 SVGEGT. Trimming at V came to 5 bases and at J to 3 bases, leaving 6 bases not matched to a gene. This CDR3 region has 15 residues. For the CDR3, the DNA is TGTGCCAGCAGTATTGCAGGGGGCTTCAATCAGCCCCAGCATTTT. Encoded protein: CASSIAGGFNQPQHF.

This clonotype was counted ten times or more. J is TRBJ2-5 and V is TRBV20-1; a weak D match, TRBD2 (6 bases). The CDR3 extends over 16 amino acids. Trimming removed 5 bases from V and 4 bases from J, with 23 bases in between. Germline loops: CDR1 DFQATT, CDR2 SNEGSKA (reference sequence). The CDR3 nucleotides are TGCAGTGCTCCGAAAATGGTAGATAGCGGTCGAGAGACCCAGTACTTC. It translates to CSAPKMVDSGRETQYF.

For the CDR3, the DNA is TGTGCCAGCAGCCAAGATTTGCGGGGGGCCCCGGACGGGGATACGCAGTATTTT. Its translation: CASSQDLRGAPDGDTQYF. The rearrangement uses TRBV3-1 and TRBJ2-3; 8 bases are shared with TRBD2. Trimming at V came to 0 bases and at J to 6 bases, leaving 14 bases not matched to a gene. The CDR3 spans 18 residues. Germline V lookup: CDR1 LGHDT, CDR2 YNNKEL (reference sequence).

This clonotype was seen a few times. This chain connects TRBV9 to TRBJ1-5, with no clear D. There are 13 residues in the CDR3. Germline CDR1 and CDR2: SGDLS and YYNGEE. Trimming took 3 bases from V and 2 from J, leaving 6 bases between them. CDR3 loop: CASSAGGNQPQHF. In DNA form, the CDR3 reads TGTGCCAGCAGCGCGGGAGGCAATCAGCCCCAGCATTTT.

A few counts support this clonotype. The rearrangement uses TRBV5-1 and TRBJ2-3; D ambiguous. Germline CDR1 reads SGHRS; CDR2 reads YFSETQ. V was clipped by 0 bases and J by 5 bases, with 10 bases between them. The CDR3 has 14 amino acids. The CDR3 spells CASSLGWNIDTQYF. The CDR3 bases are TGCGCCAGCAGCTTGGGATGGAACATAGATACGCAGTATTTT.

This clonotype was detected only a few times. The CDR3 reads CASSVQSFRQRNTEAFF. Written as DNA, the CDR3 is TGTGCCAGCAGCGTACAATCCTTTCGACAGCGGAACACTGAAGCTTTCTTT. The chain uses TRBV7-2 and TRBJ1-1, with D possibly TRBD1 on 5 matching bases. CDR3 length: 17 residues. Germline assignment: CDR1 SGHTA and CDR2 FQGNSA. Trimming took 5 bases from V and 1 from J, leaving 20 bases between them.

The rearrangement links TRBV15 to TRBJ2-7, with 7 positions matching TRBD1. The CDR3 loop spans 14 amino acids. V lost 0 bases, J lost 6 bases, and 5 bases stayed unmatched. Germline CDR1 LNHNV, CDR2 YYDKDF (reference sequence). This chain's CDR3 is CATSRDEHRGEQYV. For the CDR3, the DNA is TGTGCCACCAGCAGAGACGAACACAGGGGCGAGCAGTACGTC.

This clonotype was detected a few times. This chain links TRBV4-3 with TRBJ1-5; perhaps TRBD1 as D (6 bases). The CDR3 covers 16 residues. CDR1 is LGHNA and CDR2 is YSLEER in the germline V gene. With 0 bases removed from V and 4 bases from J, the gap between germline ends came to 13 bases. This chain's CDR3 is CASSQESVRGNQPQHF. For the CDR3, the DNA is TGCGCCAGCAGCCAAGAATCGGTCAGGGGAAATCAGCCCCAGCATTTT.

This clonotype was recorded a few times. The chain employs TRBV6-1 and TRBJ1-6; D is undetermined. Germline V gives CDR1 MNHNS, CDR2 SASEGT. The length of the CDR3 is 12 residues. The V and J ends lost 11 bases and 4 bases respectively, with 9 bases between them. The CDR3 region has the DNA TGTGCCGGACGACAATATAATTCACCCCTCCACTTT. This translates into CAGRQYNSPLHF.

This clonotype was observed a handful of times. The rearrangement joins TRBV11-2 to TRBJ2-1, with 8 nucleotides matching TRBD2. In germline, CDR1 is SGHAT, CDR2 FQNNGV. Germline trimming cut 4 bases from V and 3 bases from J; bases unmatched to any gene: 8. The CDR3 sequence is 16 residues long. The DNA for the CDR3 is TGTGCCAGCAGCTCCTCAAGCGGGGGCCTCTACAATGAGCAGTTCTTC. Translated: CASSSSSGGLYNEQFF.

In its sample, this clonotype was seen many times. The V call is TRBV5-1, the J call TRBJ2-5, with D perhaps matching TRBD2 (6 bases). The CDR3 runs 14 residues. CDR1 is SGHRS, CDR2 YFSETQ, per germline. V dropped 7 bases and J dropped 2 bases, with 15 bases sitting between them. The chain's CDR3 is CASGVDGGQETQYF. The CDR3 nucleotides read TGCGCCAGCGGCGTCGACGGGGGTCAAGAGACCCAGTACTTC.

The table lists this clonotype with a few counts. V gene TRBV19 combines with J gene TRBJ2-7; D is perhaps TRBD1 or TRBD2 (5 bases each). CDR1 and CDR2 from the germline V gene are LNHDA and SQIVND (reference sequence). Trimming took off 5 bases at V and 3 bases at J, with 11 bases between the two ends. CDR3 length: 13 amino acids. The CDR3 loop is CASSLGTLYEQYF. The CDR3 region has the DNA TGTGCCAGTAGTCTCGGGACGCTCTACGAGCAGTACTTC.

This clonotype was seen ten or more times. This sequence joins TRBV5-1 and TRBJ2-7, with D uncertain. The length of the CDR3 is 15 residues. CDR1 and CDR2 from the germline V gene are SGHRS and YFSETQ. Trimming cost V 4 bases and J 3 bases, with 17 bases left between them. In DNA form, the CDR3 reads TGCGCCAGCAGCCCAGGAATCTATAGCAGCTACGAGCAGTACTTC. It translates to CASSPGIYSSYEQYF.

This clonotype has just a few counts. The chain recombines TRBV19 with TRBJ2-6; D gene uncertain. The V end was cut by 2 bases, the J end by 3 bases, with 5 bases between. CDR3 length equals 14 residues. Germline assignment: CDR1 LNHDA and CDR2 SQIVND (reference sequence). CDR3 region: CASSITHGANVLTF. The CDR3 DNA reads TGTGCCAGTAGTATAACCCATGGGGCCAACGTCCTGACTTTC. Filled out from reference TRBV19 and TRBJ2-6, the complete variable domain reads DGGITQSPKYLFRKEGQNVTLSCEQNLNHDAMYWYRQDPGQGLRLIYYSQIVNDFQKGDIAEGYSVSREKKESFPLTVTSAQKNPTAFYLCASSITHGANVLTFGAGSRLTVL.

This clonotype showed up many times. The rearrangement joins TRBV6-2 or TRBV6-3 to TRBJ2-1; 10 bases map to TRBD2. The CDR3 is 15 residues long. With 6 bases clipped from V and 3 bases from J, the junction kept 5 bases outside the gene matches. CDR1 is MNHEY, CDR2 SVGEGT, per germline. The CDR3 sequence is CASRLAGGFYNEQFF. DNA for the CDR3: TGTGCCAGCAGATTAGCGGGGGGCTTCTACAATGAGCAGTTCTTC.

This clonotype was picked up a small number of times. The V gene is TRBV10-3, the J gene TRBJ2-1; the D gene is possibly TRBD2 (7 bases). Germline V gives CDR1 ENHRY, CDR2 SYGVKD. V shed 9 bases and J shed 7 bases, with 19 bases lying between them. There are 14 residues in the CDR3. The CDR3 coding sequence is TGTGCCATTGGGGTACGGGGGGCTCGAAATGAGCAGTTCTTC. Protein product: CAIGVRGARNEQFF.

The rearrangement links TRBV4-3 to TRBJ1-2, with a possible D match to TRBD1 (6 bases). From germline, CDR1 is LGHNA and CDR2 YSLEER. V lost 2 bases to trimming and J lost 5 bases, with 12 bases between them. The length of the CDR3 is 14 residues. CDR3 sequence reads: CASSQLDSLYGYTF. CDR3 bases: TGCGCCAGCAGCCAACTGGACAGTCTTTATGGCTACACCTTC.

This clonotype was counted a few times. The CDR3 sequence: CASSSGQGWQFF. CDR3 DNA: TGTGCCAGCAGCTCTGGGCAGGGCTGGCAGTTCTTC. The rearrangement joins TRBV5-6 to TRBJ2-1; a possible D gene is TRBD1 (5 bases). The CDR3 is 12 residues long. CDR1 is SGHDT, CDR2 YYEEEE, per germline. V lost 3 bases to trimming and J lost 12 bases, with 13 bases between them.

This clonotype was seen more than once but under ten times. The chain uses TRBV29-1 and TRBJ1-2, with 7 nucleotides matching TRBD1. Germline CDR1 and CDR2: SQVTM and ANQGSEA. The CDR3 is made up of 13 amino acids. V shed 7 bases and J 1 base; nucleotides not matched to a gene: 6. CDR3 loop: CSGGDSLNYGYTF. CDR3 DNA: TGCAGCGGGGGGGACAGCCTTAACTATGGCTACACCTTC.

This clonotype was seen repeatedly, ten times or more. V is TRBV12-3 or TRBV12-4 and J is TRBJ1-5; TRBD1 is a possible D gene (5 bases). The CDR3 length is 12 residues. V lost 3 bases and J 7 bases, leaving 7 bases between the germline ends. DNA of the CDR3: TGTGCCAGCAGTTTCGGGGGACAGCCCCAGCATTTT. Residues: CASSFGGQPQHF.

The chain couples TRBV3-1 to TRBJ2-4; D may be TRBD1 or TRBD2 (5 bases each). The length of the CDR3 is 16 residues. The V end was cut by 0 bases, the J end by 0 bases, with 9 bases between. The germline V gene encodes CDR1 LGHDT and CDR2 YNNKEL (reference sequence). CDR3 in amino acids: CASSQDLGTAKNIQYF. CDR3 DNA sequence: TGTGCCAGCAGCCAAGATCTTGGGACAGCCAAAAACATTCAGTACTTC. Variable domain in full (rest from reference TRBV3-1 and TRBJ2-4): DTAVSQTPKYLVTQMGNDKSIKCEQNLGHDTMYWYKQDSKKFLKIMFSYNNKELIINETVPNRFSPKSPDKAHLNLHINSLELGDSAVYFCASSQDLGTAKNIQYFGAGTRLSVL.

The J gene is TRBJ1-4, the V gene TRBV7-9, with D unclear. Germline CDR1 and CDR2: SEHNR and FQNEAQ (reference sequence). The CDR3 sequence is 12 residues long. The V end lost 5 bases, the J end lost 4 bases, and 5 bases lay between the germline ends. The CDR3 sequence is CASSKGNEKLFF. DNA for the CDR3: TGTGCCAGCAGCAAGGGTAATGAAAAACTGTTTTTT.

This chain joins TRBV19 and TRBJ2-3; 14 bases are shared with TRBD2. This CDR3 is 18 amino acids long. Trimming took 1 base from V and 1 from J; bases not matched to a gene: 4. CDR1 and CDR2 (germline): LNHDA, SQIVND (reference sequence). This CDR3 reads CASSIGSGLAGGTDTQYF. The CDR3 DNA reads TGTGCCAGTAGTATAGGATCGGGACTAGCGGGAGGCACAGATACGCAGTATTTT.

This clonotype was counted only a few times. The V and J genes are TRBV6-2 or TRBV6-3 and TRBJ2-5, with TRBD2 matching 7 bases. Germline V gives CDR1 MNHEY, CDR2 SVGEGT. Germline trimming cut 3 bases from V and 0 bases from J; bases unmatched to any gene: 4. The CDR3 runs 15 residues. The DNA for the CDR3 is TGTGCCAGCAGTTATGGGGGGGGACACCAAGAGACCCAGTACTTC. This encodes CASSYGGGHQETQYF.

This clonotype has more than one count but fewer than ten. The chain is built from TRBV20-1 and TRBJ2-1, with 12 bases aligning to TRBD2. J was trimmed by 7 bases and V by 6 bases; bases with no gene match: 10. This CDR3 contains 15 residues. The germline gives CDR1 DFQATT, CDR2 SNEGSKA (reference sequence). The CDR3 here is CSAEDWTSGENEQFF. The CDR3 DNA reads TGCAGTGCGGAAGATTGGACTAGCGGGGAAAATGAGCAGTTCTTC.

This chain uses TRBV27 with TRBJ2-7, with D perhaps TRBD1 (6 bases). V dropped 5 bases and J dropped 5 bases, with 19 bases sitting between them. The CDR3 is made up of 15 amino acids. Germline V gene data show CDR1 as MNHEY and CDR2 as SMNVEV (reference sequence). In nucleotides, the CDR3 is TGTGCCAGCAGTCCGGGGTGGGGGCTTAAGAACGAGCAGTACTTC. Encoded protein: CASSPGWGLKNEQYF.

This clonotype was detected ten times or more. The gene calls are TRBV6-2 or TRBV6-3 and TRBJ2-1; D might be TRBD2 (6 bases). Trimming removed 7 bases at V and 8 bases at J, with 21 bases between. Looked up from germline, CDR1 is MNHEY and CDR2 is SVGEGT. The CDR3 runs 15 residues. The CDR3 DNA follows: TGTGCCAGCACCCACGTGCGGGAATCCAACGATGAGCAGTTCTTC. This translates into CASTHVRESNDEQFF.